Described below is a single T cell receptor (beta chain) sequence and its context. TCRdb keeps only in-frame clones here, not all; method: immunoSEQ multiplex PCR. The sample has tens of thousands of clones; around 91% are singletons. The data derive from a study of T cell changes during pregnancy in multiple sclerosis. Sequenced here: CD4+ T cells from peripheral blood mononuclear cells, sampled in the second trimester of pregnancy. The receptor's source is a female donor in good health, enrolled as a control in a pregnancy study.

The CDR3 nucleotides are TGTGCCAGCAGCACTCGACCAGGGGGCCCTTCTGGGGCCAACGTCCTGACTTTC. Its protein product is CASSTRPGGPSGANVLTF. The V call is TRBV7-6, the J call TRBJ2-6, with TRBD1 matching over 8 bases. This CDR3 is 18 amino acids long. CDR1 and CDR2 (germline): SGHVS, FNYEAQ. V trimming: 5 bases; J trimming: 1 base; junction bases outside the gene matches: 10.